One and the same sample provided the 17 T cell receptor beta chains below, sequenced in a study of OX40 agonist ivuxolimab in advanced cancers. Generated by immunoSEQ multiplex PCR, the TCRdb table keeps only in-frame clones and is missing some. The table includes 55,000 to 65,000 clones, about 85% detected once. The source material was CD4+ or CD8+ T cells sorted from blood, sampled in a trial of the OX40 agonist ivuxolimab. These receptors were obtained from an adult with an advanced solid tumor such as melanoma, head and neck, liver or kidney cancer.

This chain joins TRBV4-2 and TRBJ2-3, with D possibly being TRBD2 (5 bases). The length of the CDR3 is 17 residues. Germline loops: CDR1 LGHNA, CDR2 YNFKEQ. V lost 1 base and J 1 base, leaving 15 bases between the germline ends. The CDR3 loop is CASSQGPLGGGTDTQYF. The CDR3 DNA is TGTGCCAGCAGCCAAGGGCCACTAGGCGGCGGCACAGATACGCAGTATTTT.

The V gene is TRBV5-8, the J gene TRBJ1-3; D unresolved. V was shortened by 0 bases and J by 1 base, with 8 bases between the two germline ends. The CDR3 loop spans 15 amino acids. CDR1 and CDR2 from the germline V gene are SGHTS and YDEGEE. CDR3 region: CASSLVRGSGNTIYF. In DNA form, the CDR3 reads TGTGCCAGCAGCTTGGTGCGGGGTTCTGGAAACACCATATATTTT.

V is TRBV12-2 and J is TRBJ2-3; the D call of TRBD2 is as the table states it, not checked on the DNA. TRBV12-2 is a pseudogene locus. The CDR3 has 21 residues. The chain's CDR3 is CASRLAPVQREGLRVTDTQYF. DNA for the CDR3: TGTGCAAGTCGCTTAGCTCCTGTTCAGCGGGAGGGTCTTCGGGTCACAGATACGCAGTATTTT.

Details on this clone: The germline gene is not matched at one end of the junction; a read error may be the cause. J is TRBJ2-1 and V is TRBV7-7; TRBD1 might be the D (5 bases). This CDR3 contains 13 residues. Looked up from germline, CDR1 is SSHAT and CDR2 is FNYEAQ (reference sequence). CDR3 region: CASSLSGNNEQFF. CDR3 coding DNA: TGTGCTAGCAGCTTATCAGGGAACAATGAGCAGTTCTTC.

V usage is TRBV14 and J usage is TRBJ2-1; D is perhaps TRBD1 or TRBD2 (5 bases each). CDR3 size: 13 residues. V was clipped by 5 bases and J by 10 bases, with 15 bases between them. CDR1 is SGHDN, CDR2 FVKESK, per germline. CDR3 loop: CASSATVGTEQFF. Here the CDR3 DNA reads TGTGCCAGCAGCGCTACCGTAGGGACCGAGCAGTTCTTC. Based on the CDR3 plus reference TRBV14 and TRBJ2-1, the full variable domain is EAGVTQFPSHSVIEKGQTVTLRCDPISGHDNLYWYRRVMGKEIKFLLHFVKESKQDESGMPNNRFLAERTGGTYSTLKVQPAELEDSGVYFCASSATVGTEQFFGPGTRLTVL.

The J gene is TRBJ2-5, the V gene TRBV10-3, with D possibly matching TRBD1 (6 bases). V was shortened by 10 bases and J by 5 bases, with 26 bases between the two germline ends. The CDR3 consists of 16 residues. Germline V gives CDR1 ENHRY, CDR2 SYGVKD. CDR3 nucleotide sequence: TGTGCCACCCTACCCATCGTCTACAGGGTAACGGAGACCCAGTACTTC. This sequence encodes CATLPIVYRVTETQYF.

This clone was seen once. V and J are TRBV28 and TRBJ1-4; D might be TRBD1 (6 bases). The germline V and J ends were trimmed by 5 bases and 5 bases, with 9 bases remaining between them. The CDR3 runs to 13 residues. CDR1 and CDR2 from the germline V gene are MDHEN and SYDVKM. The chain's CDR3 is CASSGGRNEKLFF. Here the CDR3 DNA reads TGTGCCAGCAGTGGGGGCAGAAATGAAAAACTGTTTTTT. Filled out from reference TRBV28 and TRBJ1-4, the complete variable domain reads DVKVTQSSRYLVKRTGEKVFLECVQDMDHENMFWYRQDPGLGLRLIYFSYDVKMKEKGDIPEGYSVSREKKERFSLILESASTNQTSMYLCASSGGRNEKLFFGSGTQLSVL.

The chain carries TRBV6-5 and TRBJ2-7; D unresolved. The V gene's germline CDR1 is MNHEY and CDR2 SVGAGI. Trimming took 6 bases from V and 2 from J, leaving 8 bases between them. This CDR3 region has 12 residues. The CDR3 DNA follows: TGTGCCAGCAGAACCAAAACCTACGAGCAGTACTTC. Protein: CASRTKTYEQYF.

This rearrangement joins TRBV5-4 to TRBJ1-2; 10 nucleotides agree with TRBD1. This CDR3 has 14 amino acids. Germline V gene data show CDR1 as SGHNT and CDR2 as YYREEE (reference sequence). J was trimmed by 8 bases and V by 2 bases; bases with no gene match: 6. CDR3 protein: CASSLGQGEFGYTF. CDR3 DNA: TGTGCCAGCAGCTTAGGACAGGGGGAGTTCGGCTACACCTTC.

The V gene is TRBV7-9, the J gene TRBJ2-3; tentative D call: TRBD2 (6 bases). The CDR3 sequence is 17 residues long. Germline-derived CDR1 and CDR2 are SEHNR and FQNEAQ (reference sequence). V was clipped by 4 bases and J by 9 bases, with 26 bases between them. Here the CDR3 reads CASSSILATKRDGTQYF. The CDR3 DNA sequence: TGTGCCAGCAGCTCGATCCTAGCGACCAAGAGAGATGGGACGCAGTATTTT.

The chain is built from TRBV5-1 and TRBJ1-5; D may be TRBD1 (5 bases). This CDR3 has 14 amino acids. V lost 5 bases, J lost 1 base, and 10 bases lay in between. Germline loops: CDR1 SGHRS, CDR2 YFSETQ. CDR3 amino acids: CASRGEGSNQPQHF. The CDR3 nucleotides read TGCGCCAGCAGGGGGGAAGGGAGCAATCAGCCCCAGCATTTT.

The chain combines TRBV12-5 with TRBJ2-5; 12 nucleotides match TRBD1. The ends lost 9 bases at V and 5 bases at J; junction bases unmatched: 4. CDR1 and CDR2 (germline): LGHNT, FRNRAP. The CDR3 spans 13 residues. The chain's CDR3 is CARGDRGRETQYF. In nucleotides, the CDR3 is TGTGCTAGGGGGGACAGGGGGCGGGAGACCCAGTACTTC. Filled out from reference TRBV12-5 and TRBJ2-5, the complete variable domain reads DARVTQTPRHKVTEMGQEVTMRCQPILGHNTVFWYRQTMMQGLELLAYFRNRAPLDDSGMPKDRFSAEMPDATLATLKIQPSEPRDSAVYFCARGDRGRETQYFGPGTRLLVL.

The J gene is TRBJ2-5, the V gene TRBV6-6, with D possibly called TRBD1 or TRBD2 (5 bases each). CDR1 MNHNY and CDR2 SVGAGI come from the germline V gene (reference sequence). The CDR3 covers 14 residues. Trimming shortened V by 6 bases and J by 5 bases, and 16 bases separated the two germline ends. CDR3 DNA sequence: TGTGCCAGCAGCCCTAGAGGGGCGTGGGAGACCCAGTACTTC. It translates to CASSPRGAWETQYF.

The chain is built from TRBV2 and TRBJ2-3, with D possibly being TRBD2 (5 bases). Germline CDR1 SNHLY, CDR2 FYNNEI. The CDR3 has 12 residues. V lost 7 bases and J lost 2, with 7 bases in between. Here the CDR3 DNA reads TGTGCCAGCACGGGGTACACAGATACGCAGTATTTT. Its translation: CASTGYTDTQYF.

J is TRBJ2-1 and V is TRBV5-6, with D maybe TRBD2 (5 bases). Trimming took off 0 bases at V and 6 bases at J, with 7 bases between the two ends. Germline CDR1 SGHDT, CDR2 YYEEEE. The CDR3 consists of 13 residues. The CDR3 coding sequence is TGTGCCAGCAGCTTGGGTGGGAGCAATGAGCAGTTCTTC. Translating gives CASSLGGSNEQFF.

The rearrangement links TRBV7-8 to TRBJ1-4; possible D gene TRBD1, 6 bases. CDR1 and CDR2 (germline): SGHVS, FQNEAQ. This CDR3 is built from 15 residues. Trimming stripped 0 bases from V and 7 bases from J, with 12 bases between. The CDR3 sequence is CASSLAPGAREKLFF. Here the CDR3 DNA reads TGTGCCAGCAGCTTAGCGCCAGGGGCTCGTGAAAAACTGTTTTTT.

The chain recombines TRBV19 with TRBJ2-6; D gene ambiguous. Deletions cut 6 bases from V and 0 bases from J, with 9 bases between. This CDR3 region has 15 residues. Germline CDR1 LNHDA, CDR2 SQIVND (reference sequence). CDR3 in amino acids: CASSLGNSGANVLTF. DNA of the CDR3: TGTGCCAGTAGCTTGGGGAACTCTGGGGCCAACGTCCTGACTTTC.